A single sample is the source of the 30 T cell receptor beta chains below, sequenced in a study of shared clonotypes between healthy human individuals. CD8 cells classed as naive were CD45RO-negative and positively selected for CCR7, excluding terminally differentiated effector memory CD45RA+ cells. Data came from immunoSEQ multiplex PCR; TCRdb stores just in-frame clones and leaves some out. The data contain around 610,000 clones, 96% of them singletons. Sequencing used naive CD8+ T cells sorted from blood. These receptors originate from a woman younger than 45 in good health.

The chain recombines TRBV7-9 with TRBJ2-1; 11 positions agree with TRBD2. The trim removed 5 bases at V and 3 bases at J, leaving 9 bases unmatched. Germline-derived CDR1 and CDR2 are SEHNR and FQNEAQ (reference sequence). The length of the CDR3 is 17 residues. CDR3: CASSRGTSGIRYNEQFF. The CDR3 DNA reads as TGTGCCAGCAGCCGCGGGACTAGCGGTATCCGCTACAATGAGCAGTTCTTC.

The V and J genes are TRBV21-1 and TRBJ1-4; the D call of TRBD1 is as the table states it, not checked on the DNA. TRBV21-1 represents a pseudogene. This CDR3 contains 16 residues. The CDR3 coding sequence is TGTGCCAGCAGCGTAAACAGGGGGCGAGGTAATGAAAAACTGTTTTTT. Its protein product is CASSVNRGRGNEKLFF.

J is TRBJ2-1 and V is TRBV18; 15 nucleotides match TRBD2. Germline V gene lookup returns CDR1 KGHSH and CDR2 LQKENI. V shed 2 bases and J 9 bases; nucleotides not matched to a gene: 2. This CDR3 is built from 15 residues. The CDR3 spells CASSPEGLAGGEQFF. Written as DNA, the CDR3 is TGTGCCAGCTCACCAGAGGGACTAGCGGGAGGTGAGCAGTTCTTC.

The genes are TRBV5-1 and TRBJ2-3, with 9 bases lining up with TRBD2. The CDR3 totals 16 residues. The V gene end was trimmed by 2 bases and the J gene end by 1 base; junction bases not matched to a gene: 5. Germline values: CDR1 SGHRS, CDR2 YFSETQ. This CDR3 reads CASSFSKREGTDTQYF. The DNA for the CDR3 is TGCGCCAGCAGCTTTTCGAAGCGGGAGGGCACAGATACGCAGTATTTT.

For the CDR3, the DNA is TGTGCCAGCAGCTTGGTGAGCGCAACCTACGAGCAGTACTTC. Translating it yields CASSLVSATYEQYF. The chain employs TRBV5-6 and TRBJ2-7; D is unresolved. V lost 0 bases to trimming and J lost 2 bases, with 9 bases between them. Germline CDR1 SGHDT, CDR2 YYEEEE. CDR3 length: 14 residues.

Concerning this clone: This sample includes further DNA sequences coding for the same CDR3. The CDR3 DNA reads as TGCGCCAGCAGCCAAGATGCAGAAGAGACCCAGTACTTC. Residues: CASSQDAEETQYF. V usage is TRBV4-1 and J usage is TRBJ2-5; the D is unclear. V shed 0 bases and J shed 3 bases, with 5 bases lying between them. Germline-derived CDR1 and CDR2 are MGHRA and YSYEKL. CDR3 length: 13 amino acids.

This chain joins TRBV25-1 and TRBJ1-3; D may be TRBD1 (5 bases). The V end was cut by 0 bases, the J end by 1 base, with 10 bases between. The length of the CDR3 is 16 residues. Germline V gene data show CDR1 as MGHDK and CDR2 as SYGVNS. CDR3 sequence reads: CASSEYMGVSGNTIYF. The CDR3 nucleotides read TGTGCCAGCAGTGAATATATGGGGGTGTCTGGAAACACCATATATTTT.

The chain uses TRBV27 and TRBJ2-1; TRBD2 matches at 12 bases. The CDR3 is 15 amino acids. The V and J ends lost 1 base and 5 bases, in that order; junction bases with no gene match: 0. CDR1 is MNHEY and CDR2 is SMNVEV in the germline V gene (reference sequence). CDR3 sequence: CASSLWTSGDNEQFF. Here the CDR3 DNA reads TGTGCCAGCAGTTTATGGACTAGCGGGGACAATGAGCAGTTCTTC.

V and J are TRBV7-9 and TRBJ2-5, with 15 bases fitting TRBD2. There are 15 residues in the CDR3. Germline V lookup: CDR1 SEHNR, CDR2 FQNEAQ (reference sequence). J lost 5 bases, V lost 11 bases, and 9 bases had no gene match. As DNA, the CDR3 is TGTGCCGGAGCCGGGACTAGCGGGAGGTTGGAGACCCAGTACTTC. It encodes CAGAGTSGRLETQYF. Full variable domain (remainder filled in from reference TRBV7-9 and TRBJ2-5): DTGVSQNPRHKITKRGQNVTFRCDPISEHNRLYWYRQTLGQGPEFLTYFQNEAQLEKSRLLSDRFSAERPKGSFSTLEIQRTEQGDSAMYLCAGAGTSGRLETQYFGPGTRLLVL.

The rearrangement joins TRBV7-8 to TRBJ2-7; the match to TRBD2 covers 8 bases. The junction had 9 bases not matched to a gene; V was cut back by 5 bases and J by 3 bases. This CDR3 contains 15 residues. From germline, CDR1 is SGHVS and CDR2 FQNEAQ. This chain's CDR3 is CASSLLSGDRYEQYF. In DNA, the CDR3 is TGTGCCAGCAGCCTCCTTAGCGGGGACCGCTACGAGCAGTACTTC.

The genes are TRBV5-6 and TRBJ2-2; TRBD2 agrees at 8 bases. V lost 4 bases to trimming and J lost 8 bases; unmatched junction nucleotides: 19. The CDR3 runs 18 residues. Germline-derived CDR1 and CDR2 are SGHDT and YYEEEE. The CDR3 here is CASSSGTRIRQEAGELFF. The CDR3 coding sequence is TGTGCCAGCAGCAGTGGGACTAGAATTCGGCAGGAAGCTGGGGAGCTGTTTTTT. Full variable domain (remainder filled in from reference TRBV5-6 and TRBJ2-2): DAGVTQSPTHLIKTRGQQVTLRCSPKSGHDTVSWYQQALGQGPQFIFQYYEEEERQRGNFPDRFSGHQFPNYSSELNVNALLLGDSALYLCASSSGTRIRQEAGELFFGEGSRLTVL.

The CDR3 nucleotides read TGTGCCATCAGTGATCCTGAGGCTTATAAAGAGACCCAGTACTTC. As protein: CAISDPEAYKETQYF. This sequence joins TRBV10-3 and TRBJ2-5; D is unclear. This CDR3 is built from 15 residues. Germline assignment: CDR1 ENHRY and CDR2 SYGVKD. Trimming removed 3 bases from V and 3 bases from J, with 14 bases in between.

J is TRBJ2-1 and V is TRBV6-1; 8 positions match TRBD2. CDR1 is MNHNS, CDR2 SASEGT, per germline. The J segment lost 5 bases and the V segment lost 6 bases, leaving 9 bases of the junction unmatched. The CDR3 contains 15 residues. This CDR3 reads CASRRGAGANNEQFF. The CDR3 DNA sequence: TGTGCCAGCAGACGAGGAGCGGGAGCTAACAATGAGCAGTTCTTC.

The genes are TRBV18 and TRBJ2-2; D gene ambiguous. Between the trimmed V and J ends, which lost 2 bases and 5 bases, there was a span of 18 bases. The germline CDR1 and CDR2 sequences are KGHSH and LQKENI. This CDR3 has 17 residues. Written as DNA, the CDR3 is TGTGCCAGCTCACCATCAGGCTACGGCACGGAGACCGGGGAGCTGTTTTTT. Translation gives CASSPSGYGTETGELFF.

The J gene is TRBJ2-5, the V gene TRBV7-9; 7 bases are a match to TRBD2. CDR1 and CDR2 from the germline V gene are SEHNR and FQNEAQ (reference sequence). V was pared by 6 bases and J by 3 bases, with 7 bases of the junction left unmatched. The CDR3 extends over 14 amino acids. For the CDR3, the DNA is TGTGCCAGCAGTAGAGCGGGATTTGAAGAGACCCAGTACTTC. It encodes CASSRAGFEETQYF.

In its sample, this clone was seen once. The J gene is TRBJ2-7, the V gene TRBV10-2, with D tentatively TRBD2 (5 bases). V was trimmed by 2 bases and J by 6 bases, leaving 8 bases between them. Germline CDR1 WSHSY, CDR2 SAAADI. The CDR3 has 12 amino acids. The CDR3 is CASSEEGTEQYF. The CDR3 bases are TGCGCCAGCAGTGAGGAGGGTACCGAGCAGTACTTC.

V usage is TRBV28 and J usage is TRBJ2-5, with D possibly TRBD2 on 5 matching bases. Germline V gene sequence: CDR1 MDHEN, CDR2 SYDVKM. V was cut by 4 bases and J by 1 base, with 16 bases left in between. This CDR3 has 16 residues. Here the CDR3 DNA reads TGTGCCAGCAGTTCCTCTTTAGAGGGTTCCCAAGAGACCCAGTACTTC. Translated, it gives CASSSSLEGSQETQYF.

The chain carries TRBV9 and TRBJ2-1; 14 bases line up with TRBD2. This CDR3 has 15 residues. The trim removed 3 bases at V and 8 bases at J, leaving 4 bases unmatched. Looked up from germline, CDR1 is SGDLS and CDR2 is YYNGEE. CDR3 DNA: TGTGCCAGCAGCGCAGGGACTAGCGGGAGTGATGAGCAGTTCTTC. Translating it yields CASSAGTSGSDEQFF.

The J gene is TRBJ2-6, the V gene TRBV7-9; no firm D call. The germline V gene has CDR1 SEHNR and CDR2 FQNEAQ (reference sequence). CDR3 length equals 15 residues. V dropped 8 bases and J dropped 1 base, with 12 bases sitting between them. The DNA for the CDR3 is TGTGCCAGCCAGGACGGACCGTCTGGGGCCAACGTCCTGACTTTC. It is translated as CASQDGPSGANVLTF.

This chain uses TRBV27 with TRBJ2-2; D is possibly TRBD2 (6 bases). The CDR3 extends over 13 amino acids. Germline assignment: CDR1 MNHEY and CDR2 SMNVEV (reference sequence). The V and J ends lost 7 bases and 5 bases respectively, with 11 bases between them. CDR3 amino acids: CASTPLATGELFF. CDR3 nucleotides: TGTGCCAGCACCCCCCTAGCGACCGGGGAGCTGTTTTTT.

V gene TRBV2 combines with J gene TRBJ2-1; 8 nucleotides align to TRBD2. The CDR3 runs 14 residues. Trimming cost V 4 bases and J 4 bases; bases outside gene matches: 3. The germline V gene has CDR1 SNHLY and CDR2 FYNNEI. The CDR3 coding sequence is TGTGCCAGCAGTGGCGGGAGGTTGTACAATGAGCAGTTCTTC. Protein sequence: CASSGGRLYNEQFF.

J is TRBJ2-4 and V is TRBV13, with 8 bases aligning to TRBD1. The germline CDR1 and CDR2 sequences are PRHDT and FYEKMQ (reference sequence). The junction had 3 bases not matched to a gene; V was cut back by 8 bases and J by 0 bases. This CDR3 has 14 residues. The CDR3 sequence is CASAGGAAKNIQYF. CDR3 nucleotide sequence: TGTGCCAGCGCAGGGGGCGCAGCCAAAAACATTCAGTACTTC.

For this clone: One end of the junction varies from germline; a read error may be responsible. The chain has TRBV28 and TRBJ1-3; 8 nucleotides align to TRBD1. Germline V gives CDR1 MDHEN, CDR2 SYDVKM. There are 12 residues in the CDR3. The CDR3 here is CASSSGQVPEDF. The DNA for the CDR3 is TGTGCCAGCAGTTCGGGACAGGTCCCCGAGGATTTT. The entire variable domain, with the rest obtained from reference TRBV28 and TRBJ1-3, is as follows: DVKVTQSSRYLVKRTGEKVFLECVQDMDHENMFWYRQDPGLGLRLIYFSYDVKMKEKGDIPEGYSVSREKKERFSLILESASTNQTSMYLCASSSGQVPEDFGEGSWLTVV.

This chain connects TRBV28 to TRBJ1-2; D is undetermined. Germline values: CDR1 MDHEN, CDR2 SYDVKM. V lost 3 bases to trimming and J lost 4 bases, with 12 bases between them. The CDR3 has 14 amino acids. As DNA, the CDR3 is TGTGCCAGCAGTTTTAGGCAGGCCGGCTATGGCTACACCTTC. Protein sequence: CASSFRQAGYGYTF.

This chain connects TRBV11-2 to TRBJ1-5, with D possibly being TRBD1 (5 bases). The V end was cut by 5 bases, the J end by 8 bases, with 16 bases between. This CDR3 region has 14 residues. CDR1 is SGHAT, CDR2 FQNNGV, per germline. CDR3 in amino acids: CASSPPRPREPQHF. The CDR3 nucleotides are TGTGCCAGCAGCCCCCCCCGGCCCAGGGAGCCCCAGCATTTT.

The CDR3, as DNA: TGTGCCAGCAGTTTACTAAGCGGGATGTTTGAGCAGTTCTTC. Residues: CASSLLSGMFEQFF. The chain carries TRBV28 and TRBJ2-1; 7 bases fit TRBD2. CDR1 is MDHEN, CDR2 SYDVKM, per germline. V shed 2 bases and J 9 bases; nucleotides not matched to a gene: 7. This CDR3 is 14 amino acids long.

The chain links TRBV5-5 to TRBJ2-2, with 10 bases identical to TRBD2. CDR3 size: 17 residues. With V trimmed by 0 bases and J by 3 bases, 5 bases remained unmatched. Per the germline V gene, CDR1 is SGHKS and CDR2 is YYEKEE (reference sequence). In DNA form, the CDR3 reads TGTGCCAGCAGCTTGGTTAGCGGGGGGAGATACACCGGGGAGCTGTTTTTT. It is translated as CASSLVSGGRYTGELFF.

The genes are TRBV5-4 and TRBJ2-7, with 9 bases lining up with TRBD2. CDR1 SGHNT and CDR2 YYREEE come from the germline V gene (reference sequence). The CDR3 consists of 15 residues. J gave up 1 base and V 0 bases, and 2 bases lay outside the gene matches. This CDR3 is CASSLGTSVSYEQYF. As DNA, the CDR3 is TGTGCCAGCAGCTTGGGGACTAGCGTATCCTACGAGCAGTACTTC.

The chain uses TRBV15 and TRBJ2-3, with unresolved D. V was cut by 4 bases and J by 2 bases, with 16 bases left in between. The CDR3 totals 16 residues. Germline assignment: CDR1 LNHNV and CDR2 YYDKDF (reference sequence). CDR3 bases: TGTGCCACCAGCACCTTCGAGTCGACGTACACAGATACGCAGTATTTT. Translating gives CATSTFESTYTDTQYF.

The CDR3, as DNA: TGCAGTGCTAGGACGGAAAAACTGTTTTTT. It is translated as CSARTEKLFF. The chain couples TRBV20-1 to TRBJ1-4; no clear D. Germline V gene lookup returns CDR1 DFQATT and CDR2 SNEGSKA (reference sequence). This CDR3 contains 10 residues. Trimming pared 3 bases from V and 8 bases from J, leaving 4 bases between.